This note documents a single TCR beta chain sequence. Its antigen remains unknown. CD8 cells classed as naive were CD45RO-negative and positively selected for CCR7, excluding terminally differentiated effector memory CD45RA+ cells. Deep-level assay runs were performed. The repertoire was sequenced with immunoSEQ multiplex PCR; TCRdb's copy has only in-frame clones and lacks some. The table shows some 2 million clones, with approximately 95% occurring only once. This sample was taken from a study of shared clonotypes between healthy human individuals. This CDR3 has 15 residues. Trimming at V came to 1 base and at J to 5 bases, leaving 4 bases not matched to a gene. Germline V gene data show CDR1 as LGHNA and CDR2 as YSLEER. Study outcomes and limitations: Between several donors, naive CD4 clonotypes were shared at a level of roughly 5.5%. Non-shared clonotypes displayed generation probabilities falling below those of clonotypes present in all four donors.

The chain couples TRBV4-3 to TRBJ2-5; 10 nucleotides agree with TRBD2. This clonotype was sampled from a man younger than 35 in good health. Sequencing was performed on naive CD8+ T cells sorted from blood. CDR3 sequence (DNA): TGCGCCAGCAGCCAAGGTGCGGGACTAGCGGAGACCCAGTACTTC. Translated: CASSQGAGLAETQYF.